A single T cell receptor (beta chain) is shown here with its context. The antigen is undetermined. The CDR3 loop spans 14 amino acids. Trimming left V 5 bases short and J 0 bases short, with 8 bases between. This sample is drawn from a study of T-cell reconstitution after alpha-beta-depleted transplantation in children. The TCRbeta library was prepared with unique molecular identifiers. A single record per CDR3 protein comes from TCRdb applying MiXCR to the PCR reads. The profile shows hundreds of thousands of distinct CDR3 sequences, 15% to 20% of them singletons. Study-level points and caveats: Reportedly, alpha-beta T cells present about two months post-transplant originated from several hundred expanded clones of graft origin. The main origin of T-cell counts and diversity one year after transplant was newly produced T cells. Some patients' high day-60 TCRbeta diversity was traced to surviving recipient T cells and thymic progenitors.

This sample comprised PBMCs, mostly from graft donor cells, obtained 360 days after TCRalphabeta/CD19-depleted stem cell transplant. The chain recombines TRBV12-3 or TRBV12-4 with TRBJ2-1; weak D call: TRBD1 (5 bases). This receptor was taken from a male patient aged 2-15 years who had a stem cell transplant for acute lymphoblastic leukemia, so the T cells may come from the graft donor. The CDR3 loop is CASSRGSSYNEQFF. In nucleotides, the CDR3 is TGTGCCAGCAGTAGGGGAAGCTCCTACAATGAGCAGTTCTTC.